This T cell receptor (beta chain) was identified in a study of CD8 T cells in ankylosing spondylitis. Overall study findings and caveats: Characteristic of ankylosing spondylitis blood, it appeared, was a TCR beta motif comprising several highly homologous variants. Disease-linked clones had a CD8+ phenotype and relatively low frequency in peripheral blood.

CDR1 SGHRS and CDR2 YFSETQ come from the germline V gene. This CDR3 contains 13 residues. Trimming stripped 0 bases from V and 13 bases from J, with 11 bases between. About this clonotype: The antigen remains unidentified.

Quantitative 5'-RACE with molecular barcodes produced the TCR beta libraries. TCRdb fed the 5' RACE reads into MiXCR, producing one record per CDR3 protein. The table shows around 340,000 distinct CDR3 sequences, with around 20% occurring only once. Specimen: blood, either unsorted or a sorted T cell fraction (not recorded which). This receptor was taken from a male donor with ankylosing spondylitis or in good health (not recorded which). The rearrangement uses TRBV5-1 and TRBJ1-6, with D tentatively TRBD1 (6 bases). CDR3 coding DNA: TGCGCCAGCAGCTTGGAAGGGGGTGCCCCCCTCCACTTT. Its translation is CASSLEGGAPLHF.